This record looks at one T cell receptor beta chain sequence and its context. The germline V gene encodes CDR1 LGHNA and CDR2 YSLEER. After removal of 1 base from V and 2 bases from J, the junction contained 2 bases not matched to a gene. The CDR3 consists of 15 residues. The data originate from a study of T cell changes during pregnancy in multiple sclerosis. Profiling relied on immunoSEQ multiplex PCR, and the TCRdb table lists in-frame clones only, not all of them. The data hold over 40,000 clones, with about 90% observed a single time. The chain employs TRBV4-3 and TRBJ2-1; the match to TRBD2 covers 7 bases. This sample comprised peripheral blood, obtained in the first trimester of pregnancy. The source is a female donor in good health, enrolled as a control in a pregnancy study. The CDR3 sequence: CASSQVAGAYNEQFF. The DNA of the CDR3 is TGCGCCAGCAGCCAAGTTGCGGGGGCCTACAATGAGCAGTTCTTC.